This TCR beta chain was documented in a study of metastatic and nonmetastatic thyroid tumors. General study findings and limits: As reported, TCR beta diversity in blood and tumor was significantly higher in malignant thyroid tumors than in benign nodules.

TCRdb ran MiXCR on the PCR reads. The sample consists of tens of thousands of clones, 13% to 15% of them appearing once. The CDR3 runs to 14 residues. Germline V gene lookup returns CDR1 SGHAT and CDR2 FQNNGV. V shed 4 bases, J shed 6 bases, and the junction held 5 bases outside the gene matches. This clone was seen many times. What it binds is unknown. Thyroid surgery was preceded by no treatment in any patient. The gene calls are TRBV11-2 and TRBJ2-4, with 8 bases that match TRBD2. Sequencing was carried out using blood. The TCR comes from a male donor with papillary thyroid cancer or a benign thyroid nodule (not recorded which). Some clones in this sample may be carry-over from other donors' samples. The CDR3 nucleotides are TGTGCCAGCAGCTCCCCGGGACTAGGAAACATTCAGTACTTC. Amino acids: CASSSPGLGNIQYF.